One and the same sample provided the 7 T cell receptor beta chains below, sequenced in a study of patients and donors after allogeneic stem cell transplantation. A single record per CDR3 protein comes from TCRdb applying MiXCR to the RT-PCR reads. The top ten clones hold less than 8.5% of a sample with 410,000 or so distinct CDR3 sequences, 16% of them seen once. The source material was blood, either unsorted or a sorted T cell fraction (not recorded which). Source of these receptors: a human donor who was either an allogeneic HSCT recipient or a stem cell or donor lymphocyte infusion donor (not recorded which). It is not recorded whose cells these are; they may come from a transplant donor.

This chain links TRBV28 with TRBJ2-6; 11 bases match TRBD1. This CDR3 is 16 amino acids long. The germline V gene encodes CDR1 MDHEN and CDR2 SYDVKM. Trimming removed 10 bases from V and 2 bases from J; junction bases left unmatched: 7. DNA of the CDR3: TGTGCCACCCCGGGACAGGGGGAAACTGGGGCCAACGTCCTGACTTTC. Its protein is CATPGQGETGANVLTF. The full variable domain, completed using reference TRBV28 and TRBJ2-6, is DVKVTQSSRYLVKRTGEKVFLECVQDMDHENMFWYRQDPGLGLRLIYFSYDVKMKEKGDIPEGYSVSREKKERFSLILESASTNQTSMYLCATPGQGETGANVLTFGAGSRLTVL.

Only a few counts were recorded for this clonotype. The genes are TRBV11-2 and TRBJ2-1; D may match TRBD1 or TRBD2 (6 bases each). This CDR3 spans 16 amino acids. Germline CDR1 is SGHAT and CDR2 is FQNNGV. Trimming cost V 2 bases and J 1 base, with 12 bases left between them. The CDR3 is CASSLRGGKSYNEQFF. CDR3 bases: TGTGCCAGCAGCTTACGAGGGGGGAAATCCTACAATGAGCAGTTCTTC.

The chain is built from TRBV20-1 and TRBJ1-6; D unresolved. The CDR3 is 16 residues long. CDR1 and CDR2 from the germline V gene are DFQATT and SNEGSKA (reference sequence). Trimming pared 0 bases from V and 7 bases from J, leaving 16 bases between. The CDR3 DNA reads TGCAGTGCTAGAGATTCCCGGGTCAGAGGAAATTCACCCCTCCACTTT. As protein: CSARDSRVRGNSPLHF.

This clonotype appeared a few times. This chain links TRBV5-1 with TRBJ1-1; 8 nucleotides line up with TRBD1. V gave up 4 bases and J gave up 4 bases; unmatched junction bases: 6. Germline assignment: CDR1 SGHRS and CDR2 YFSETQ. The CDR3 loop spans 14 amino acids. CDR3 in amino acids: CASSIQGALTEAFF. For the CDR3, the DNA is TGCGCCAGCAGCATTCAGGGGGCGCTCACTGAAGCTTTCTTT.

This clonotype was counted a few times. This chain uses TRBV4-3 with TRBJ2-2; 10 nucleotides match TRBD2. The CDR3 runs to 16 residues. Germline values: CDR1 LGHNA, CDR2 YSLEER. The junction had 5 bases not matched to a gene; V was cut back by 4 bases and J by 3 bases. The CDR3 protein is CASSPGTSVHTGELFF. DNA for the CDR3: TGCGCCAGCAGCCCCGGGACTAGCGTTCACACCGGGGAGCTGTTTTTT.

The rearrangement uses TRBV9 and TRBJ1-4; D is perhaps TRBD1 (5 bases). Deletions cut 3 bases from V and 4 bases from J, with 10 bases between. From germline, CDR1 is SGDLS and CDR2 YYNGEE. The CDR3 is made up of 14 amino acids. DNA for the CDR3: TGTGCCAGCAGCGCCGGGACTCTTAATGAAAAACTGTTTTTT. This encodes CASSAGTLNEKLFF.

The V gene is TRBV4-2, the J gene TRBJ2-3, with 11 positions matching TRBD2. The CDR3 runs 16 residues. V trimming: 4 bases; J trimming: 3 bases; junction bases outside the gene matches: 6. CDR1 and CDR2 (germline): LGHNA, YNFKEQ. For the CDR3, the DNA is TGTGCCAGCAGCCCTAGGAGGACTAGCGGGACAGATACGCAGTATTTT. Amino acids: CASSPRRTSGTDTQYF.